Below, 16 T cell receptor beta chains from the same sample are listed, as sequenced in a study of Ad26.COV2.S vaccination and SARS-CoV-2 variants. This table comes from immunoSEQ multiplex PCR, and its TCRdb copy is limited to in-frame clones, with some not included. This repertoire shows under 600,000 clones, about nine tenths found once; its top ten account for about 1.5%. As to treatment: around 19 received Ad26.COV2.S at low or high dose, single or two shots; several received placebo; per-sample allocation not given. Samples analyzed were those drawn on day 63 after the first vaccine or placebo injection. The sequencing used peripheral blood, collected in a trial of Ad26.COV2.S vaccine versus placebo. Receptors were obtained from a person aged 18-60 years who received the Ad26.COV2.S COVID-19 vaccine or a placebo.

V usage is TRBV18 and J usage is TRBJ1-2, with D tentatively TRBD1 (5 bases). Germline assignment: CDR1 KGHSH and CDR2 LQKENI. The CDR3 has 13 residues. Trimming left V 6 bases short and J 2 bases short, with 10 bases between. The CDR3 here is CASSHRDNYGYTF. The CDR3 DNA reads as TGTGCCAGCTCTCATCGGGACAACTATGGCTACACCTTC.

V and J are TRBV7-9 and TRBJ1-2; 7 positions agree with TRBD1. The CDR3 is 15 residues long. Germline CDR1 SEHNR, CDR2 FQNEAQ (reference sequence). Trimming at V came to 3 bases and at J to 3 bases, leaving 7 bases not matched to a gene. CDR3 in amino acids: CASSFLGGTDYGYTF. The CDR3 bases are TGTGCCAGCAGCTTTTTGGGGGGGACAGACTATGGCTACACCTTC. Drawing the rest from reference TRBV7-9 and TRBJ1-2, the complete variable domain is DTGVSQNPRHKITKRGQNVTFRCDPISEHNRLYWYRQTLGQGPEFLTYFQNEAQLEKSRLLSDRFSAERPKGSFSTLEIQRTEQGDSAMYLCASSFLGGTDYGYTFGSGTRLTVV.

A single count supports this clone. The rearrangement links TRBV14 to TRBJ2-2; unclear D gene. V shed 4 bases and J shed 6 bases, with 9 bases lying between them. Germline-derived CDR1 and CDR2 are SGHDN and FVKESK. CDR3 length equals 13 residues. The CDR3 DNA reads as TGTGCCAGCAGCCCGCGACTCTCCGGGGAGCTGTTTTTT. It codes for CASSPRLSGELFF.

The chain is built from TRBV7-2 and TRBJ1-2, with no clear D. V shed 1 base and J shed 2 bases, with 8 bases lying between them. The CDR3 extends over 14 amino acids. From germline, CDR1 is SGHTA and CDR2 FQGNSA. CDR3 nucleotide sequence: TGTGCCAGCAGCTTAGGTCCAGTGAACTATGGCTACACCTTC. Translating gives CASSLGPVNYGYTF.

The chain employs TRBV3-1 (or the pseudogene TRBV3-2) and TRBJ2-4; D not certain. This CDR3 spans 15 amino acids. V was clipped by 7 bases and J by 7 bases, with 20 bases between them. From germline, CDR1 is LGHDT and CDR2 YNNKEL (reference sequence). The CDR3, as DNA: TGTGCCAGCAAGACGTCTTTCGGTGGAGAGAACATTCAGTACTTC. It translates to CASKTSFGGENIQYF.

This clone has a single count. This rearrangement joins TRBV5-5 to TRBJ2-1; 12 bases fit TRBD2. J was trimmed by 2 bases and V by 4 bases; bases with no gene match: 7. Per the germline V gene, CDR1 is SGHKS and CDR2 is YYEKEE (reference sequence). This CDR3 contains 17 residues. CDR3 sequence reads: CASSPGLAGSTYNEQFF. CDR3 bases: TGTGCCAGCAGCCCGGGACTAGCGGGTTCAACCTACAATGAGCAGTTCTTC.

The chain has TRBV19 and TRBJ2-5, with TRBD2 matching over 13 bases. J gave up 2 bases and V 4 bases, and 7 bases lay outside the gene matches. The germline CDR1 and CDR2 sequences are LNHDA and SQIVND (reference sequence). The CDR3 totals 17 residues. CDR3 DNA sequence: TGTGCCAGTAGTACCCCGGGACTAGCGGGGTATCAAGAGACCCAGTACTTC. Its protein product is CASSTPGLAGYQETQYF.

The CDR3: CASRTPGQESYEQYF. The CDR3 DNA is TGTGCCAGCAGGACACCGGGACAGGAGTCCTACGAGCAGTACTTC. The chain joins TRBV7-2 to TRBJ2-7; 8 positions agree with TRBD1. CDR1 and CDR2 (germline): SGHTA, FQGNSA. V lost 6 bases and J lost 1; bases outside the gene matches: 8. This CDR3 has 15 residues. The variable domain in full, completed from reference TRBV7-2 and TRBJ2-7, reads GAGVSQSPSNKVTEKGKDVELRCDPISGHTALYWYRQSLGQGLEFLIYFQGNSAPDKSGLPSDRFSAERTGGSVSTLTIQRTQQEDSAVYLCASRTPGQESYEQYFGPGTRLTVT.

The V and J genes are TRBV9 and TRBJ1-3; D not certain. The germline V and J ends were trimmed by 0 bases and 3 bases, with 16 bases remaining between them. The CDR3 is 17 residues long. Germline V CDR1 and CDR2: SGDLS, YYNGEE. This chain's CDR3 is CASSVALSGLGGNTIYF. The CDR3 nucleotides read TGTGCCAGCAGCGTAGCTCTATCGGGGTTGGGTGGAAACACCATATATTTT.

The chain uses TRBV7-3 and TRBJ1-1; D is unresolved. Germline V gene sequence: CDR1 SGHTA, CDR2 FQGTGA. The CDR3 loop spans 13 amino acids. Trimming pared 1 base from V and 0 bases from J, leaving 3 bases between. In nucleotides, the CDR3 is TGTGCCAGCAGCTTAAATGTGAACACTGAAGCTTTCTTT. Amino acids: CASSLNVNTEAFF.

The V gene is TRBV28, the J gene TRBJ1-2; TRBD1 is a possible D gene (5 bases). V was pared by 7 bases and J by 0 bases, with 12 bases between. This CDR3 contains 14 residues. The V gene's germline CDR1 is MDHEN and CDR2 SYDVKM. The DNA of the CDR3 is TGTGCCAGCACCCCGGGACTGACTAACTATGGCTACACCTTC. Translated, it gives CASTPGLTNYGYTF.

The chain uses TRBV2 and TRBJ2-3; 9 nucleotides agree with TRBD2. The trim removed 4 bases at V and 0 bases at J, leaving 5 bases unmatched. This CDR3 is built from 16 residues. Germline values: CDR1 SNHLY, CDR2 FYNNEI. The DNA for the CDR3 is TGTGCCAGCAGTGCCCGACTAGCGGTTAGCACAGATACGCAGTATTTT. This encodes CASSARLAVSTDTQYF. Complete variable domain (other parts from reference TRBV2 and TRBJ2-3): EPEVTQTPSHQVTQMGQEVILRCVPISNHLYFYWYRQILGQKVEFLVSFYNNEISEKSEIFDDQFSVERPDGSNFTLKIRSTKLEDSAMYFCASSARLAVSTDTQYFGPGTRLTVL.

This sequence joins TRBV5-1 and TRBJ2-5; TRBD1 might be the D (5 bases). The CDR3 has 15 amino acids. The germline gives CDR1 SGHRS, CDR2 YFSETQ. Trimming took off 4 bases at V and 2 bases at J, with 15 bases between the two ends. CDR3 loop: CASSKDTGFQETQYF. CDR3 nucleotide sequence: TGCGCCAGCAGCAAAGATACAGGATTTCAAGAGACCCAGTACTTC.

The chain uses TRBV18 and TRBJ2-5; 9 nucleotides line up with TRBD2. This CDR3 comprises 17 residues. The V gene end was trimmed by 2 bases and the J gene end by 0 bases; junction bases not matched to a gene: 7. Germline V CDR1 and CDR2: KGHSH, LQKENI. This CDR3 reads CASSPVLAGMYQETQYF. The CDR3 nucleotides read TGTGCCAGCTCACCAGTTCTAGCGGGGATGTACCAAGAGACCCAGTACTTC.

This clone was picked up one time. The V call is TRBV18, the J call TRBJ1-1; no reliable D call. Germline loops: CDR1 KGHSH, CDR2 LQKENI. The V end was cut by 4 bases, the J end by 3 bases, with 12 bases between. The CDR3 contains 14 residues. The CDR3 reads CASSRNTADTEAFF. The CDR3 nucleotides are TGTGCCAGCTCACGAAACACGGCAGACACTGAAGCTTTCTTT.

In DNA, the CDR3 is TGTGCCAGCAGGGGGGGGGTTCGAACTGAAGCTTTCTTT. This gives the protein CASRGGVRTEAFF. This chain links TRBV6-5 with TRBJ1-1; possible D gene TRBD1, 5 bases. Trimming cost V 6 bases and J 5 bases, with 13 bases left between them. CDR1 is MNHEY, CDR2 SVGAGI, per germline. The CDR3 totals 13 residues.